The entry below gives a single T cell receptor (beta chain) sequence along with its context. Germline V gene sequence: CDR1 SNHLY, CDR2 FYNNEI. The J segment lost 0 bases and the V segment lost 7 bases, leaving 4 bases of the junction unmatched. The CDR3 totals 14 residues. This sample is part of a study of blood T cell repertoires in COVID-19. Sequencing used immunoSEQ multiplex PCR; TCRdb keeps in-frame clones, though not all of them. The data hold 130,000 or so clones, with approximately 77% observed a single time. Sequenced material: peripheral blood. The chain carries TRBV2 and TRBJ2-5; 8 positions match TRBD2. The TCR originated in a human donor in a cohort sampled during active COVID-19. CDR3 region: CASNRGGNQETQYF. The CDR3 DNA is TGTGCCAGCAATCGCGGGGGGAACCAAGAGACCCAGTACTTC.